Listed below are T cell receptor beta chains from one sample, sequenced in a study of T cells in Graves' hyperthyroidism and ophthalmopathy. TCRdb re-analysed the multiplex PCR reads in MiXCR, keeping a single row per CDR3 protein. The data hold about 350,000 distinct CDR3 sequences, with approximately 19% observed a single time. Sequencing was performed on blood. These receptors came from a woman between 18 and 30 years old with Graves' hyperthyroidism. Each CDR3 is given with its conserved first and last residue.

j_call: TRBJ2-2
v_call: TRBV7-2
cdr3_aa: CASSWTFGELFF

j_call: TRBJ1-5
v_call: TRBV20-1
cdr3_aa: CSVVPAGAGNQPQHF

j_call: TRBJ1-5
v_call: TRBV20-1
cdr3_aa: CSALTGTENQPQHF

j_call: TRBJ1-2
v_call: TRBV5-6
cdr3_aa: CASSPIGTGGDYGYTF

j_call: TRBJ1-1
v_call: TRBV6-5
cdr3_aa: CASSYTGQGVAFF

j_call: TRBJ2-3
v_call: TRBV11-2
cdr3_aa: CASNLGQLRKDTQYF

j_call: TRBJ1-5
v_call: TRBV4-2
cdr3_aa: CASSQGTGGRNQPQHF

j_call: TRBJ1-5
v_call: TRBV6-5
cdr3_aa: CASRALGRESNQPQHF

j_call: TRBJ1-1
v_call: TRBV3-1
cdr3_aa: CASSPLGSTEAFF

j_call: TRBJ2-2
v_call: TRBV20-1
cdr3_aa: CSARDPLAGVAGELFF

j_call: TRBJ2-7
v_call: TRBV11-1
cdr3_aa: CASSLVMHSGFYEQYF

j_call: TRBJ2-5
v_call: TRBV5-4
cdr3_aa: CASSIAGRETQYF

j_call: TRBJ1-6
v_call: TRBV14
cdr3_aa: CASSQEGSSYNSPLHF

j_call: TRBJ2-7
v_call: TRBV28
cdr3_aa: CASRPPGQNYEQYF

j_call: TRBJ2-3
v_call: TRBV6-1
cdr3_aa: CACDYSASTDTQYF

j_call: TRBJ1-5
v_call: TRBV12-5
cdr3_aa: CASAQGGGEPQHF

j_call: TRBJ2-7
v_call: TRBV4-1
cdr3_aa: CASSPAGSSGGFYSYEQYF

j_call: TRBJ2-7
v_call: TRBV28
cdr3_aa: CASRGTGASEQYF

j_call: TRBJ1-1
v_call: TRBV7-9
cdr3_aa: CASSPRDSPNTEAFF

j_call: TRBJ1-1
v_call: TRBV20-1
cdr3_aa: CSAPTPSRNTEAFF

j_call: TRBJ2-5
v_call: TRBV6-2/TRBV6-3
cdr3_aa: CASRLAVQETQYF

j_call: TRBJ2-5
v_call: TRBV24-1
cdr3_aa: CATSDLGGDETQYF

j_call: TRBJ2-7
v_call: TRBV30
cdr3_aa: CAWSGDHRHEQYF

j_call: TRBJ2-7
v_call: TRBV5-6
cdr3_aa: CASSSDRYLSSYEQYF

j_call: TRBJ2-5
v_call: TRBV20-1
cdr3_aa: CSARERGGLQETQYF

j_call: TRBJ1-5
v_call: TRBV2
cdr3_aa: CASSRDHNQPQHF

j_call: TRBJ2-2
v_call: TRBV11-3
cdr3_aa: CASSLVFRAGGTGELFF

j_call: TRBJ2-5
v_call: TRBV5-1
cdr3_aa: CASRAGTSGGPYQETQYF

j_call: TRBJ2-7
v_call: TRBV5-1
cdr3_aa: CASSREIGGAFPEQYF

j_call: TRBJ1-1
v_call: TRBV6-4
cdr3_aa: CASSDSRSDRGKRGPNTEAFF

j_call: TRBJ1-1
v_call: TRBV5-1
cdr3_aa: CASSLAGTGTTEAFF

j_call: TRBJ1-3
v_call: TRBV30
cdr3_aa: CAWDSGGNTIYF